The clone carrying this T cell receptor (beta chain) has at least ten counts. Its antigen is currently unknown. The data stem from a study of early T cells in non-severe SARS-CoV-2 infection. Overall study: The study sequenced bulk RNA from unsorted whole blood, with chains unpaired. Points from the study as a whole: Private and CD4 specificities were missed by VDJdb matching, which favored anti-spike CD8 responses.

Molecules of cDNA were individually given unique molecular identifiers that were attached to them. TCRdb analysed the 5' RACE reads with MiXCR anew, one entry per CDR3 protein. The sample shows some 40,000 distinct CDR3 sequences, around 5% of them seen only once. CDR1 is SGHTA, CDR2 FQGNSA, per germline. V shed 2 bases and J 2 bases; nucleotides not matched to a gene: 1. There are 15 residues in the CDR3. The chain couples TRBV7-2 to TRBJ2-7; 12 bases align to TRBD2. Sequenced sample: whole blood. This TCR derives from an adult who was a healthcare worker with PCR-confirmed SARS-CoV-2 infection or an uninfected control (not recorded which). The CDR3 sequence: CASSLTSGGTYEQYF. The CDR3 DNA reads as TGTGCCAGCAGCTTAACTAGCGGGGGGACCTACGAGCAGTACTTC.